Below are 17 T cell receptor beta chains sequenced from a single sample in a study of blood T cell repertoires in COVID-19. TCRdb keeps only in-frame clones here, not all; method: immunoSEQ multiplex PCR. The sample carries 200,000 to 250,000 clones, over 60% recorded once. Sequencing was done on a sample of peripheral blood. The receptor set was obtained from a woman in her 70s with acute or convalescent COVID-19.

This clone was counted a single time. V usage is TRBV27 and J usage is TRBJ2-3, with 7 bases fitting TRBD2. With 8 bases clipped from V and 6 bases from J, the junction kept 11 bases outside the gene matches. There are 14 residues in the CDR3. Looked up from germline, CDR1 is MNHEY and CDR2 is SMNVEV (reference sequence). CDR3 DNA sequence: TGTGCCAGCGGAGCCACTAGCGTTGCGGATACGCAGTATTTT. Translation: CASGATSVADTQYF.

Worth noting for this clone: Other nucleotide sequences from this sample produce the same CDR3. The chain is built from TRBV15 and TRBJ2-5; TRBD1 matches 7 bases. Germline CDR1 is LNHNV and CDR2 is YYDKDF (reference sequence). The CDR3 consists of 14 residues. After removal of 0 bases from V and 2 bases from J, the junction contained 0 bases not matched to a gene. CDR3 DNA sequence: TGTGCCACCAGCAGAGACAGGGGGCAAGAGACCCAGTACTTC. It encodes CATSRDRGQETQYF.

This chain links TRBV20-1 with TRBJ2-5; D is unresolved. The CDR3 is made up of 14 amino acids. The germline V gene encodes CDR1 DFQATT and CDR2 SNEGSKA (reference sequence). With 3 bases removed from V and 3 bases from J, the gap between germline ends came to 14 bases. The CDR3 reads CSASPFGQKETQYF. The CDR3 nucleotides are TGCAGTGCTAGTCCTTTTGGGCAGAAAGAGACCCAGTACTTC.

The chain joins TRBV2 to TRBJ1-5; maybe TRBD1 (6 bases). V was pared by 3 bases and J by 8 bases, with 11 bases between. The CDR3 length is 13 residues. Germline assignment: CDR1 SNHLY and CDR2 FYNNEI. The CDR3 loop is CASSDGGGKPQHF. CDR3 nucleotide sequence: TGTGCCAGCAGTGATGGTGGGGGCAAGCCCCAGCATTTT.

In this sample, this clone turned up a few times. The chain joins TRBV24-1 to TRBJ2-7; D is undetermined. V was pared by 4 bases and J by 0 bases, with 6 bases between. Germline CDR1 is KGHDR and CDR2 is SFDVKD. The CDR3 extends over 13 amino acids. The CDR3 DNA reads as TGTGCCACCAGTGAGGCCTCCTCCTACGAGCAGTACTTC. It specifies CATSEASSYEQYF.

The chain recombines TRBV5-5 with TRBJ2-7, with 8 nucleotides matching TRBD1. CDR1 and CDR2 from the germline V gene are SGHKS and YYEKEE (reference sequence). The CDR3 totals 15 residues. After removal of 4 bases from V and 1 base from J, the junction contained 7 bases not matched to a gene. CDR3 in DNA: TGTGCCAGCAGCCTTCATTGGACAGGGTCCTACGAGCAGTACTTC. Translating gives CASSLHWTGSYEQYF.

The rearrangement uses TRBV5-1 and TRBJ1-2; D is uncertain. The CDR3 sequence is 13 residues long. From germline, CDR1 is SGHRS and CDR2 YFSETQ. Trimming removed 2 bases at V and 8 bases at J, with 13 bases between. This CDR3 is CASSFEDSIGYTF. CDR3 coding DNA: TGCGCCAGCAGCTTCGAGGATTCGATCGGCTACACCTTC.

The CDR3 sequence: CASSGRGRELFF. The DNA of the CDR3 is TGTGCCAGCAGCGGGCGGGGGAGGGAGCTGTTTTTT. V usage is TRBV5-6 and J usage is TRBJ2-2; 7 nucleotides align to TRBD2. The CDR3 totals 12 residues. The V gene's germline CDR1 is SGHDT and CDR2 YYEEEE. Trimming at V came to 4 bases and at J to 9 bases, leaving 3 bases not matched to a gene.

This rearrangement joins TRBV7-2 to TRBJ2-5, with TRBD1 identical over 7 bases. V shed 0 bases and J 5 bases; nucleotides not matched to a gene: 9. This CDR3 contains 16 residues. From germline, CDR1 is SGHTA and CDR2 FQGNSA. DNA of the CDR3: TGTGCCAGCAGCTTAGCGCTACAGGGGTCTGGGGAGACCCAGTACTTC. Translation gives CASSLALQGSGETQYF.

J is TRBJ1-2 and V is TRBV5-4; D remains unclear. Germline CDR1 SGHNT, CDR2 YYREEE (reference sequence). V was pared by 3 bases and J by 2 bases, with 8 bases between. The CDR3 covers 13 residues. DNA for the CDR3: TGTGCCAGCAGCTCTGACGGGAACTATGGCTACACCTTC. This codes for CASSSDGNYGYTF. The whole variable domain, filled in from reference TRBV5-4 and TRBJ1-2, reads ETGVTQSPTHLIKTRGQQVTLRCSSQSGHNTVSWYQQALGQGPQFIFQYYREEENGRGNFPPRFSGLQFPNYSSELNVNALELDDSALYLCASSSDGNYGYTFGSGTRLTVV.

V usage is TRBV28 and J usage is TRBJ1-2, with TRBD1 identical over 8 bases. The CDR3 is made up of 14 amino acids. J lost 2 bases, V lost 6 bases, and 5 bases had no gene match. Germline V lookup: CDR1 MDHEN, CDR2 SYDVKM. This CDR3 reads CASRTGGINYGYTF. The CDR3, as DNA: TGTGCCAGCAGAACAGGGGGGATAAACTATGGCTACACCTTC.

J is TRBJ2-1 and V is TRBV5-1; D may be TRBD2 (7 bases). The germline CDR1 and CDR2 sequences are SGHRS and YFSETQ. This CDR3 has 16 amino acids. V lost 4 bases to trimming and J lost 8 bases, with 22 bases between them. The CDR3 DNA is TGCGCCAGCAGCACTTTCGGGGGGCAGGGGTTCGATGAGCAGTTCTTC. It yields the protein CASSTFGGQGFDEQFF. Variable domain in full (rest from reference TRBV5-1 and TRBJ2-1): KAGVTQTPRYLIKTRGQQVTLSCSPISGHRSVSWYQQTPGQGLQFLFEYFSETQRNKGNFPGRFSGRQFSNSRSEMNVSTLELGDSALYLCASSTFGGQGFDEQFFGPGTRLTVL.

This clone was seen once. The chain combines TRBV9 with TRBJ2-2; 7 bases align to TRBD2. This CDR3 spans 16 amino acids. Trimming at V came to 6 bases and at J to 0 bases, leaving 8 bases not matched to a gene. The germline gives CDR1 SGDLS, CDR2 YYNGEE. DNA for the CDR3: TGTGCCAGCACCCCCCGGCTAGCGGCGAACACCGGGGAGCTGTTTTTT. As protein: CASTPRLAANTGELFF.

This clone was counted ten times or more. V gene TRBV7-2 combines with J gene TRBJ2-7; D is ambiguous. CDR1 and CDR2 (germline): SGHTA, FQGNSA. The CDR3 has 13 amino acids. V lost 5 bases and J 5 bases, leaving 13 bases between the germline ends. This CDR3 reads CASSPRGADEQYF. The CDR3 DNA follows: TGTGCCAGCAGCCCCCGCGGAGCAGACGAGCAGTACTTC.

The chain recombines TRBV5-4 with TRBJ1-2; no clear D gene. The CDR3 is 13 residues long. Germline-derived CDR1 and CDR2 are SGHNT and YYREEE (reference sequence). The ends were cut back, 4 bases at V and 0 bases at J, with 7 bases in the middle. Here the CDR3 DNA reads TGTGCCAGCAGCAGTCAGACTAACTATGGCTACACCTTC. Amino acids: CASSSQTNYGYTF.

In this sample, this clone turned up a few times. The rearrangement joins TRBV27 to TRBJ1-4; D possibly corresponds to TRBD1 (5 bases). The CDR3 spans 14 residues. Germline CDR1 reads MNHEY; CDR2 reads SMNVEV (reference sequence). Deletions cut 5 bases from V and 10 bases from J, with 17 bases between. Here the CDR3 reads CASSPLTGVGKLFF. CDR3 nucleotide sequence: TGTGCCAGCAGTCCACTGACGGGGGTGGGAAAACTGTTTTTT.

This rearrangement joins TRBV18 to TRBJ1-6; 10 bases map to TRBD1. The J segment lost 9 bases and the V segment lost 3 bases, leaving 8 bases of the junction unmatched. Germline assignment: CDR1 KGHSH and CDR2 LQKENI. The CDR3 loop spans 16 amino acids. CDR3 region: CASSPKGQGDSSPLHF. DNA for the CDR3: TGTGCCAGCTCACCTAAAGGACAGGGGGATAGTTCACCCCTCCACTTT.